Reported below is one TCR beta chain. Its cognate antigen is unknown. The junction shows a germline mismatch at one end, possibly a read error. This record comes from a study of a mutant IDH1 vaccine in newly diagnosed glioma. Overall study context: Patients had received radiotherapy, temozolomide, or both previously, most receiving both. Findings and caveats of the study: Overall, 93.3% of patients had vaccine-induced immune responses.

Repertoires were generated with immunoSEQ multiplex PCR, while TCRdb's copy carries only in-frame clones and drops some. The sample gives tens of thousands of clones, roughly four fifths of which show up once; more than 20% is in the top ten. The time point here: week 5, during vaccination. Every vaccination contained 300 ug of the mutant IDH1 20-mer peptide and was paired with topical imiquimod. The sequencing used PBMCs, collected from a glioma patient whose treatment included an IDH1 peptide vaccine. This clonotype was sampled from a man under 40 with glioma.

In nucleotides, the CDR3 is TGTGCCAGCAGTTTGGGACAGGCCGGCTACGAGCAGTACTTC. This gives the protein CASSLGQAGYEQYF. This chain joins TRBV5-6 and TRBJ2-7; 8 nucleotides line up with TRBD1. Germline assignment: CDR1 SGHDT and CDR2 YYEEEE. The CDR3 consists of 14 residues.